This TCR beta chain derives from a study of cytotoxic CD8 clonotypes in ibrutinib-treated CLL. General study findings and limits: Baseline-level clonality went beyond age-matched healthy donors and moved in step with circulating CD8+ T-cell counts.

Germline loops: CDR1 SEHNR, CDR2 FQNEAQ (reference sequence). The length of the CDR3 is 18 residues. V lost 1 base, J lost 0 bases, and 10 bases stayed unmatched. As to this clone: Its antigen remains unidentified.

TCRdb keeps only in-frame clones here, not all; method: immunoSEQ multiplex PCR. The sample shows around 250,000 clones, under 80% of them seen only once. The chain carries TRBV7-9 and TRBJ2-3; the match to TRBD2 covers 7 bases. The sequence derives from a human donor with chronic lymphocytic leukemia. The sequencing used PBMCs, collected after 24 months of ibrutinib treatment. The CDR3 reads CASSLGISGKTSTDTQYF. For the CDR3, the DNA is TGTGCCAGCAGCTTAGGCATCAGCGGGAAAACTAGCACAGATACGCAGTATTTT.